One and the same sample provided the 21 T cell receptor beta chains below, sequenced in a study of T cell responses to AZD1222 COVID-19 vaccine. The data were produced by immunoSEQ multiplex PCR, yet TCRdb's version contains in-frame clones alone and is incomplete. The repertoire holds under 70,000 clones, 80% to 90% seen once, with 21% in the top ten. The material sequenced was peripheral blood, taken on day 0 of AZD1222 vaccination. All receptors come from an adult in good health.

Concerning this clone: At one end the junction does not follow the germline gene, possibly because of a read error. This chain connects TRBV19 to TRBJ2-5, with 9 bases that match TRBD1. The CDR3 spans 18 residues. CDR1 and CDR2 from the germline V gene are LNHDA and SQIVND (reference sequence). CDR3 in DNA: TGTGCCAGCAGTAGATCTCCGGGACAGGGATCGATGAGCGAGACCCAGTACTTC. It encodes CASSRSPGQGSMSETQYF.

The chain has TRBV6-5 and TRBJ1-4; D call uncertain. This CDR3 region has 13 residues. Between the trimmed V and J ends, which lost 0 bases and 5 bases, there was a span of 4 bases. The V gene's germline CDR1 is MNHEY and CDR2 SVGAGI. CDR3 nucleotide sequence: TGTGCCAGCAGTTACTCGTACAATGAAAAACTGTTTTTT. Its protein product is CASSYSYNEKLFF.

V usage is TRBV30 and J usage is TRBJ1-3; 9 bases map to TRBD1. The CDR3 spans 15 residues. With V trimmed by 2 bases and J by 4 bases, 6 bases remained unmatched. CDR1 and CDR2 (germline): GTSNPN, SVGIG (reference sequence). CDR3 region: CAWSTLGTGGNTIYF. In DNA, the CDR3 is TGTGCCTGGAGTACGCTGGGGACAGGGGGAAACACCATATATTTT.

This chain connects TRBV18 to TRBJ1-2; no clear D. V shed 5 bases and J shed 5 bases, with 6 bases lying between them. CDR3 length: 11 residues. Germline CDR1 is KGHSH and CDR2 is LQKENI. Here the CDR3 DNA reads TGTGCCAGCTCAGACACTTATGGCTACACCTTC. Its protein product is CASSDTYGYTF.

V gene TRBV30 combines with J gene TRBJ2-6; 9 positions match TRBD1. After removal of 3 bases from V and 2 bases from J, the junction contained 2 bases not matched to a gene. Germline CDR1 reads GTSNPN; CDR2 reads SVGIG (reference sequence). The CDR3 sequence is 15 residues long. The CDR3, as DNA: TGTGCCTGGAGGGGGACAGGGCCTGGGGCCAACGTCCTGACTTTC. This encodes CAWRGTGPGANVLTF.

The genes are TRBV9 and TRBJ1-2; 10 positions agree with TRBD1. The CDR3 consists of 15 residues. V lost 4 bases, J lost 7 bases, and 10 bases stayed unmatched. The germline gives CDR1 SGDLS, CDR2 YYNGEE. CDR3 nucleotides: TGTGCCAGCAGCAACCGGGACAGGGGTGGTGGTGGCTACACCTTC. Its translation is CASSNRDRGGGGYTF.

The rearrangement joins TRBV7-8 to TRBJ1-1; 7 positions match TRBD1. This CDR3 is 12 amino acids long. Germline values: CDR1 SGHVS, CDR2 FQNEAQ. With 5 bases clipped from V and 8 bases from J, the junction kept 5 bases outside the gene matches. In nucleotides, the CDR3 is TGTGCCAGCAGCACTAGACAGGGAGAAGCTTTCTTT. This translates into CASSTRQGEAFF.

The chain joins TRBV10-3 to TRBJ1-5; D unresolved. The CDR3 totals 14 residues. Germline-derived CDR1 and CDR2 are ENHRY and SYGVKD. Trimming took off 4 bases at V and 3 bases at J, with 10 bases between the two ends. The CDR3 spells CAISGAKVNQPQHF. CDR3 in DNA: TGTGCCATCAGTGGTGCCAAAGTCAATCAGCCCCAGCATTTT.

This clone turned up a few times. The chain links TRBV5-1 to TRBJ2-7, with 8 bases that match TRBD2. Germline trimming cut 3 bases from V and 2 bases from J; bases unmatched to any gene: 7. CDR1 SGHRS and CDR2 YFSETQ come from the germline V gene. The CDR3 is 15 amino acids. CDR3 protein: CASSSLSGGTYEQYF. CDR3 coding DNA: TGCGCCAGCAGCTCCCTAAGCGGGGGCACCTACGAGCAGTACTTC.

The chain couples TRBV28 to TRBJ2-3, with 8 bases identical to TRBD1. Germline CDR1 MDHEN, CDR2 SYDVKM. The CDR3 runs 16 residues. The V gene end was trimmed by 5 bases and the J gene end by 2 bases; junction bases not matched to a gene: 9. CDR3 protein: CASSLGTGFNTDTQYF. CDR3 bases: TGTGCCAGCAGTCTCGGGACAGGCTTTAACACAGATACGCAGTATTTT.

This clone has just a few counts. The V call is TRBV6-2 or TRBV6-3, the J call TRBJ2-7; possible D gene TRBD2, 5 bases. This CDR3 has 15 residues. Germline V CDR1 and CDR2: MNHEY, SVGEGT. The V end lost 6 bases, the J end lost 3 bases, and 18 bases lay between the germline ends. The CDR3 nucleotides read TGTGCCAGCAGACCTAGGGAGACTTGGTACTACGAGCAGTACTTC. Translating gives CASRPRETWYYEQYF.

This chain joins TRBV5-1 and TRBJ1-1; D is uncertain. The CDR3 has 13 residues. V lost 5 bases and J 4 bases, leaving 12 bases between the germline ends. Per the germline V gene, CDR1 is SGHRS and CDR2 is YFSETQ. The DNA for the CDR3 is TGCGCCAGCAGGAGGTGGGTAAGCACTGAAGCTTTCTTT. Protein sequence: CASRRWVSTEAFF.

The V call is TRBV15, the J call TRBJ2-2; D is possibly TRBD1 or TRBD2 (5 bases each). The CDR3 contains 16 residues. In germline, CDR1 is LNHNV, CDR2 YYDKDF (reference sequence). With 6 bases removed from V and 3 bases from J, the gap between germline ends came to 17 bases. In DNA, the CDR3 is TGTGCCACCAGAAAGGGGACGGGCCCCTACACCGGGGAGCTGTTTTTT. Residues: CATRKGTGPYTGELFF.

This chain uses TRBV10-3 with TRBJ1-1; D is perhaps TRBD1 (6 bases). Trimming took off 3 bases at V and 8 bases at J, with 10 bases between the two ends. The CDR3 has 12 amino acids. CDR1 is ENHRY, CDR2 SYGVKD, per germline. The CDR3 is CAISDSDSEAFF. CDR3 DNA: TGTGCCATCAGTGATTCGGACAGCGAAGCTTTCTTT.

The CDR3 spells CATSREIHNEQFF. In DNA, the CDR3 is TGTGCCACCAGCAGAGAGATCCACAATGAGCAGTTCTTC. The genes are TRBV15 and TRBJ2-1, with D unresolved. The germline CDR1 and CDR2 sequences are LNHNV and YYDKDF (reference sequence). This CDR3 comprises 13 residues. Deletions cut 0 bases from V and 5 bases from J, with 5 bases between. Using reference TRBV15 and TRBJ2-1 for the parts outside the CDR3, the full variable domain is DAMVIQNPRYQVTQFGKPVTLSCSQTLNHNVMYWYQQKSSQAPKLLFHYYDKDFNNEADTPDNFQSRRPNTSFCFLDIRSPGLGDTAMYLCATSREIHNEQFFGPGTRLTVL.

By its share, this clone is medium-sized. J is TRBJ2-3 and V is TRBV4-1, with 10 bases that match TRBD1. CDR3 length equals 18 residues. From germline, CDR1 is MGHRA and CDR2 YSYEKL. V shed 2 bases, J shed 2 bases, and the junction held 10 bases outside the gene matches. Written as DNA, the CDR3 is TGCGCCAGCAGCCAATATGGGGTGGACAGGGGGTCCACAGATACGCAGTATTTT. Translating it yields CASSQYGVDRGSTDTQYF.

The rearrangement joins TRBV6-2 or TRBV6-3 to TRBJ1-1; possible D gene TRBD1, 6 bases. The V end was cut by 2 bases, the J end by 8 bases, with 18 bases between. Looked up from germline, CDR1 is MNHEY and CDR2 is SVGEGT. The CDR3 contains 15 residues. The CDR3 DNA sequence: TGTGCCAGCAGTTACCCCCAGGTACAGGGTAAAGAAGCTTTCTTT. Its protein is CASSYPQVQGKEAFF.

This rearrangement joins TRBV7-8 to TRBJ1-1; D may be TRBD1 (5 bases). V gave up 2 bases and J gave up 1 base, with 11 bases separating them. The CDR3 runs 15 residues. Germline values: CDR1 SGHVS, CDR2 FQNEAQ. The CDR3 protein is CASSLSDSKNTEAFF. The CDR3 DNA reads TGTGCCAGCAGCTTAAGTGACAGTAAGAACACTGAAGCTTTCTTT.

The genes are TRBV15 and TRBJ1-5; no reliable D call. The germline CDR1 and CDR2 sequences are LNHNV and YYDKDF (reference sequence). The germline V and J ends were trimmed by 6 bases and 1 base, with 4 bases remaining between them. This CDR3 has 12 amino acids. The CDR3: CATRGSNQPQHF. The CDR3 nucleotides are TGTGCCACCAGGGGAAGCAATCAGCCCCAGCATTTT.

This clone has only a few counts. The genes are TRBV25-1 and TRBJ1-6; maybe TRBD1 (5 bases). The CDR3 spans 13 residues. V was clipped by 6 bases and J by 5 bases, with 8 bases between them. The germline gives CDR1 MGHDK, CDR2 SYGVNS. CDR3 in amino acids: CASRQGDNSPLHF. CDR3 coding DNA: TGTGCCAGCAGGCAGGGAGATAATTCACCCCTCCACTTT.

This chain connects TRBV5-1 to TRBJ2-7, with a weak D call TRBD1 (6 bases). This CDR3 has 14 residues. Trimming removed 4 bases at V and 2 bases at J, with 13 bases between. CDR1 SGHRS and CDR2 YFSETQ come from the germline V gene. The CDR3 sequence is CASSNGQSAYEQYF. In DNA form, the CDR3 reads TGCGCCAGCAGCAACGGACAGTCTGCCTACGAGCAGTACTTC.